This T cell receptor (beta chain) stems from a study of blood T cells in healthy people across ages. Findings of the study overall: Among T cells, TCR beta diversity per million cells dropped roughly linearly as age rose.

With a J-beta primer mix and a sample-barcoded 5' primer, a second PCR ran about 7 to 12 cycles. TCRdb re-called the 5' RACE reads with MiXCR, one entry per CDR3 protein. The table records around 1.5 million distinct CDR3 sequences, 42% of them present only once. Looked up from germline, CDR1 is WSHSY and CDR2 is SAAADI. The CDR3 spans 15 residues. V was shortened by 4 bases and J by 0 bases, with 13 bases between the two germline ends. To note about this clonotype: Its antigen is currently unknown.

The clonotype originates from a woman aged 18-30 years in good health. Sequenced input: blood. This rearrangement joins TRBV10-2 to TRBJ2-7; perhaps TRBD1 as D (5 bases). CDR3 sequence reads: CASSVRLGHSYEQYF. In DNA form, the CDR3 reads TGCGCCAGCAGTGTTCGTCTGGGGCACTCCTACGAGCAGTACTTC.